A selection of T cell receptor beta chains follows, all from one sample in a study of blood T cell repertoires in COVID-19. The data were produced by immunoSEQ multiplex PCR, yet TCRdb's version contains in-frame clones alone and is incomplete. The sample lists some 87,000 clones; about 84% were seen once. The sequenced material came from peripheral blood. The receptors stem from a human donor in a cohort sampled during active COVID-19. Both conserved end residues are part of each CDR3. The D gene is left open where the match is weak. The size entry is marked missing in some rows and otherwise reads once, few, many or a size class.

clone_size: few; j_call: TRBJ2-1; v_call: TRBV5-1; d_call: NA; cdr3_aa: CASSPRDSYNEQFF; cdr3_nt: TGCGCCAGCAGCCCCCGGGACTCTTACAATGAGCAGTTCTTC
clone_size: few; j_call: TRBJ1-6; v_call: TRBV27; d_call: TRBD1; cdr3_aa: CASSLSNRGNSPLHF; cdr3_nt: TGTGCCAGCAGTTTATCGAACAGGGGCAATTCACCCCTCCACTTT
clone_size: NA; j_call: TRBJ1-5; v_call: TRBV19; d_call: NA; cdr3_aa: CASSKRQSNQPQHF; cdr3_nt: TGTGCCAGTAGTAAAAGACAGAGCAATCAGCCCCAGCATTTT
clone_size: few; j_call: TRBJ2-2; v_call: TRBV11-2; d_call: NA; cdr3_aa: CASSPQPGNTGELFF; cdr3_nt: TGTGCCAGCAGCCCCCAGCCAGGGAACACCGGGGAGCTGTTTTTT
clone_size: NA; j_call: TRBJ2-5; v_call: TRBV12-3/TRBV12-4; d_call: NA; cdr3_aa: CASSFASTETQYF; cdr3_nt: TGTGCCAGCAGTTTCGCCAGTACCGAGACCCAGTACTTC
clone_size: NA; j_call: TRBJ1-1; v_call: TRBV5-1; d_call: TRBD1; cdr3_aa: CASSKYRDSRRTEAFF; cdr3_nt: TGCGCCAGCAGCAAATACCGGGACAGCAGGCGCACTGAAGCTTTCTTT
clone_size: NA; j_call: TRBJ2-7; v_call: TRBV27; d_call: TRBD2; cdr3_aa: CASSPHLTSGRYEQYF; cdr3_nt: TGTGCCAGCAGCCCCCACCTGACTAGCGGGCGCTACGAGCAGTACTTC
clone_size: NA; j_call: TRBJ2-7; v_call: TRBV7-2; d_call: NA; cdr3_aa: CASSARGSSYEQYF; cdr3_nt: TGTGCCAGCAGCGCAAGAGGCAGTTCCTACGAGCAGTACTTC
clone_size: NA; j_call: TRBJ1-1; v_call: TRBV6-5; d_call: NA; cdr3_aa: CASSYSRANTEAFF; cdr3_nt: TGTGCCAGCAGTTACTCGCGAGCGAACACTGAAGCTTTCTTT
clone_size: NA; j_call: TRBJ1-2; v_call: TRBV19; d_call: NA; cdr3_aa: CASSPFAANYGYTF; cdr3_nt: TGTGCCAGTAGTCCCTTCGCAGCTAACTATGGCTACACCTTC
clone_size: NA; j_call: TRBJ1-1; v_call: TRBV6-5; d_call: NA; cdr3_aa: CASSSDRPSNTEAFF; cdr3_nt: TGTGCCAGCAGTTCGGACAGACCTAGTAACACTGAAGCTTTCTTT
clone_size: NA; j_call: TRBJ2-1; v_call: TRBV3-1/TRBV3-2; d_call: TRBD2; cdr3_aa: CASSPRTSGYNEQFF; cdr3_nt: TGTGCCAGCAGCCCCCGGACTAGCGGGTACAATGAGCAGTTCTTC
clone_size: NA; j_call: TRBJ2-5; v_call: TRBV5-6; d_call: NA; cdr3_aa: CASSRRGVLETQYF; cdr3_nt: TGTGCCAGCAGCCGCCGGGGAGTTCTGGAGACCCAGTACTTC
clone_size: NA; j_call: TRBJ2-7; v_call: TRBV7-2; d_call: NA; cdr3_aa: CASSFQTQASYEQYF; cdr3_nt: TGTGCCAGCAGCTTTCAAACACAGGCCTCCTACGAGCAGTACTTC
clone_size: NA; j_call: TRBJ2-7; v_call: TRBV18; d_call: NA; cdr3_aa: CASSQEGTVPTYVQYF; cdr3_nt: TGTGCCAGCTCCCAGGAGGGTACGGTCCCGACTTATGTGCAGTACTTC
clone_size: once; j_call: TRBJ2-5; v_call: TRBV10-2; d_call: TRBD2; cdr3_aa: CASSGTSGSGETQYF; cdr3_nt: TGCGCCAGCAGTGGGACTAGCGGGAGCGGAGAGACCCAGTACTTC
clone_size: NA; j_call: TRBJ1-1; v_call: TRBV5-4; d_call: NA; cdr3_aa: CASSFGRVGTEAFF; cdr3_nt: TGTGCCAGCAGCTTCGGGAGGGTCGGAACTGAAGCTTTCTTT
clone_size: NA; j_call: TRBJ1-6; v_call: TRBV2; d_call: NA; cdr3_aa: CASREGIGSPLHF; cdr3_nt: TGTGCCAGCAGGGAGGGGATCGGGTCACCCCTCCACTTT
clone_size: NA; j_call: TRBJ1-2; v_call: TRBV6-5; d_call: TRBD1; cdr3_aa: CASSQDRGYGYTF; cdr3_nt: TGTGCCAGCAGTCAGGACAGGGGGTATGGCTACACCTTC
clone_size: NA; j_call: TRBJ2-1; v_call: TRBV3-1/TRBV3-2; d_call: TRBD1; cdr3_aa: CASSLQLPRDRGYNEQFF; cdr3_nt: TGTGCCAGCAGCCTACAACTCCCCCGGGACAGGGGTTACAATGAGCAGTTCTTC
clone_size: NA; j_call: TRBJ2-1; v_call: TRBV6-2/TRBV6-3; d_call: NA; cdr3_aa: CASSYWEEEQFF; cdr3_nt: TGTGCCAGCAGTTACTGGGAGGAGGAGCAGTTCTTC
clone_size: NA; j_call: TRBJ2-5; v_call: TRBV4-1; d_call: TRBD1; cdr3_aa: CASRLMGQNQETQYF; cdr3_nt: TGCGCCAGCAGGCTCATGGGACAGAATCAAGAGACCCAGTACTTC
clone_size: NA; j_call: TRBJ1-5; v_call: TRBV27; d_call: NA; cdr3_aa: CASSLTGYTQPQHF; cdr3_nt: TGTGCCAGCAGTTTAACAGGTTACACTCAGCCCCAGCATTTT
clone_size: NA; j_call: TRBJ2-2; v_call: TRBV7-7; d_call: NA; cdr3_aa: CAATQNTGELFF; cdr3_nt: TGTGCCGCCACTCAGAACACCGGGGAGCTGTTTTTT
clone_size: NA; j_call: TRBJ1-5; v_call: TRBV15; d_call: TRBD1; cdr3_aa: CATSREGGGQPQHF; cdr3_nt: TGTGCCACCAGCAGAGAAGGAGGGGGCCAGCCCCAGCATTTT
clone_size: NA; j_call: TRBJ2-7; v_call: TRBV29-1; d_call: TRBD2; cdr3_aa: CSVAGLATYEQYF; cdr3_nt: TGCAGCGTTGCTGGACTAGCGACCTACGAGCAGTACTTC
clone_size: NA; j_call: TRBJ1-3; v_call: TRBV6-1; d_call: NA; cdr3_aa: CASSETGRNTIYF; cdr3_nt: TGTGCCAGCAGTGAAACAGGGAGAAACACCATATATTTT
clone_size: NA; j_call: TRBJ1-1; v_call: TRBV11-2; d_call: TRBD1; cdr3_aa: CASSLDAGGITEAFF; cdr3_nt: TGTGCCAGCAGCTTAGACGCAGGGGGGATCACTGAAGCTTTCTTT
clone_size: NA; j_call: TRBJ1-2; v_call: TRBV2; d_call: NA; cdr3_aa: CASMAGGYTF; cdr3_nt: TGTGCCAGCATGGCGGGGGGCTACACCTTC
clone_size: NA; j_call: TRBJ1-3; v_call: TRBV5-1; d_call: TRBD1; cdr3_aa: CASSFSGTVNSGNTIYF; cdr3_nt: TGCGCCAGCAGCTTCTCCGGGACAGTCAACTCTGGAAACACCATATATTTT
clone_size: NA; j_call: TRBJ2-5; v_call: TRBV11-2; d_call: NA; cdr3_aa: CASSHETQYF; cdr3_nt: TGTGCCAGCAGCCATGAGACCCAGTACTTC
clone_size: NA; j_call: TRBJ2-5; v_call: TRBV6-1; d_call: NA; cdr3_aa: CASSDLFQAGTRSKETQYF; cdr3_nt: TGTGCCAGCAGTGATCTTTTTCAGGCGGGAACCCGTAGCAAGGAGACCCAGTACTTC
clone_size: NA; j_call: TRBJ1-2; v_call: TRBV19; d_call: NA; cdr3_aa: CASSVGEDYGYTF; cdr3_nt: TGTGCCAGTAGTGTTGGGGAGGACTATGGCTACACCTTC
clone_size: NA; j_call: TRBJ2-3; v_call: TRBV6-6; d_call: TRBD1; cdr3_aa: CASSRQGITDTQYF; cdr3_nt: TGTGCCAGCAGTCGACAGGGGATCACAGATACGCAGTATTTT
clone_size: once; j_call: TRBJ1-1; v_call: TRBV6-2/TRBV6-3; d_call: NA; cdr3_aa: CASSRMGQNTEAFF; cdr3_nt: TGTGCCAGCAGTCGCATGGGACAGAACACTGAAGCTTTCTTT
clone_size: NA; j_call: TRBJ1-2; v_call: TRBV7-9; d_call: NA; cdr3_aa: CASSHSNKKQGGGYTF; cdr3_nt: TGTGCCAGCAGCCACTCCAATAAAAAGCAGGGCGGTGGCTACACCTTC
clone_size: NA; j_call: TRBJ2-1; v_call: TRBV7-3; d_call: NA; cdr3_aa: CASSLHRVDEQFF; cdr3_nt: TGTGCCAGCAGCTTACACAGGGTAGATGAGCAGTTCTTC
clone_size: NA; j_call: TRBJ2-1; v_call: TRBV6-5; d_call: TRBD2; cdr3_aa: CASFPGLAEYNEQFF; cdr3_nt: TGTGCCAGCTTTCCGGGACTAGCGGAGTACAATGAGCAGTTCTTC
clone_size: NA; j_call: TRBJ1-6; v_call: TRBV14; d_call: NA; cdr3_aa: CASSLSSTDLFYNSPLHF; cdr3_nt: TGTGCCAGCAGCCTAAGTTCGACAGACCTCTTCTATAATTCACCCCTCCACTTT
clone_size: few; j_call: TRBJ1-3; v_call: TRBV11-3; d_call: NA; cdr3_aa: CASSLGGQFSGNTIYF; cdr3_nt: TGTGCCAGCAGCTTAGGTGGGCAGTTCTCTGGAAACACCATATATTTT
clone_size: NA; j_call: TRBJ1-1; v_call: TRBV19; d_call: TRBD1; cdr3_aa: CASKEGAREMNTEAFF; cdr3_nt: TGTGCCAGTAAAGAGGGGGCTAGAGAGATGAACACTGAAGCTTTCTTT
clone_size: NA; j_call: TRBJ2-2; v_call: TRBV4-1; d_call: TRBD1; cdr3_aa: CASRDLRTGDTGELFF; cdr3_nt: TGCGCCAGCAGGGACCTCCGGACAGGGGACACCGGGGAGCTGTTTTTT
clone_size: NA; j_call: TRBJ1-2; v_call: TRBV19; d_call: TRBD1; cdr3_aa: CASIGTGRGGYTF; cdr3_nt: TGTGCCAGTATAGGGACAGGGCGCGGTGGCTACACCTTC
clone_size: NA; j_call: TRBJ1-3; v_call: TRBV5-1; d_call: TRBD1; cdr3_aa: CASSSGQGIAGNTIYF; cdr3_nt: TGCGCCAGCAGCTCAGGACAGGGGATCGCTGGAAACACCATATATTTT
clone_size: NA; j_call: TRBJ1-5; v_call: TRBV24-1; d_call: NA; cdr3_aa: CATSDSQNQPQHF; cdr3_nt: TGTGCCACCAGTGATTCGCAGAATCAGCCCCAGCATTTT
clone_size: NA; j_call: TRBJ2-2; v_call: TRBV6-5; d_call: NA; cdr3_aa: CASSRGTGELFF; cdr3_nt: TGTGCCAGCTCCCGGGGCACCGGGGAGCTGTTTTTT
clone_size: once; j_call: TRBJ2-5; v_call: TRBV5-6; d_call: TRBD1; cdr3_aa: CASSRSGTGVSETQYF; cdr3_nt: TGTGCCAGCAGCAGATCCGGGACAGGGGTCTCAGAGACCCAGTACTTC
clone_size: NA; j_call: TRBJ1-5; v_call: TRBV19; d_call: TRBD1; cdr3_aa: CASRLGQGENQPQHF; cdr3_nt: TGTGCCAGTAGACTCGGACAGGGGGAGAATCAGCCCCAGCATTTT
clone_size: NA; j_call: TRBJ2-5; v_call: TRBV5-6; d_call: TRBD1; cdr3_aa: CASSLKSGQGRQTQYF; cdr3_nt: TGTGCCAGCAGCTTAAAATCGGGACAGGGGAGACAGACCCAGTACTTC
clone_size: NA; j_call: TRBJ2-7; v_call: TRBV28; d_call: TRBD1; cdr3_aa: CASRSTGGFPEQYF; cdr3_nt: TGTGCCAGCAGATCAACAGGGGGATTTCCAGAGCAGTACTTC
clone_size: NA; j_call: TRBJ2-7; v_call: TRBV4-3; d_call: TRBD2; cdr3_aa: CASSQEWRGTYEQYF; cdr3_nt: TGCGCCAGCAGCCAAGAATGGCGGGGGACCTACGAGCAGTACTTC
clone_size: NA; j_call: TRBJ2-7; v_call: TRBV7-9; d_call: TRBD1; cdr3_aa: CASSLNRGDFYEQYF; cdr3_nt: TGTGCCAGCAGCTTAAACAGGGGCGATTTCTACGAGCAGTACTTC